This T cell receptor beta chain was sequenced in a study of blood T cell repertoires in COVID-19. The overall study: Spain, Italy and the United States supplied samples that represented acute and convalescent COVID-19. T cells, B-cell-depleted T cells, or PBMCs supplied cDNA or gDNA.

In the authors' methods: By means of reference gene primer amplification, nucleated cell counts were estimated. Here immunoSEQ multiplex PCR was the method, and the copy in TCRdb shows in-frame clones only, minus some. V, J and clone size derive from that table, while D and trimming were established from the DNA sequence. The sample lists about 230,000 clones; around 84% were seen once. Seattle enrolled patients during active infection and tracked them longitudinally. Trimming removed 0 bases from V and 9 bases from J, with 18 bases in between. Germline values: CDR1 MNHNS, CDR2 SASEGT. The CDR3 covers 16 residues.

The chain couples TRBV6-1 to TRBJ1-5, with D tentatively TRBD1 (5 bases). Source material: peripheral blood. The TCR comes from a man in his forties or fifties with COVID-19, enrolled during active disease. CDR3 bases: TGTGCCAGCAGTGAAGCGCTTACCCAGGGCCTGAGGCCCCAGCATTTT. Its translation: CASSEALTQGLRPQHF.